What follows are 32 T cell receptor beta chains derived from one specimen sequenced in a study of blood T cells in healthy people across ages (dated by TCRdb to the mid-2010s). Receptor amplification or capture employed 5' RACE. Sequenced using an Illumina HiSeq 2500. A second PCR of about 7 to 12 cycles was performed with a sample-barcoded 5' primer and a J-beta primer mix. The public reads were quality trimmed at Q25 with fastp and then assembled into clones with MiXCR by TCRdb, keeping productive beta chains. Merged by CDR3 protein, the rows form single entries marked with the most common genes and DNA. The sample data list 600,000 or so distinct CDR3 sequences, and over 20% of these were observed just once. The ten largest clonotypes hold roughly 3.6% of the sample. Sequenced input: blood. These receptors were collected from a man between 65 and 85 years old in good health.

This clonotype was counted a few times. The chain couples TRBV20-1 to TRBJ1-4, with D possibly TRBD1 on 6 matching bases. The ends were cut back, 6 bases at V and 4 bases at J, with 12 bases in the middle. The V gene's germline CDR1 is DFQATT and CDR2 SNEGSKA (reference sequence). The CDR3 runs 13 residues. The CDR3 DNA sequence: TGCAGTGCCCACCGGACAGTTAATGAAAAACTGTTTTTT. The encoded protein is CSAHRTVNEKLFF.

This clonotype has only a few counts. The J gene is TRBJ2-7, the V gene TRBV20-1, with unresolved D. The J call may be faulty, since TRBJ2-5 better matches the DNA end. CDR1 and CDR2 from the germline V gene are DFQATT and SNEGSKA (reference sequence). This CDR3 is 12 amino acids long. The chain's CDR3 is CSAREIGETQYF. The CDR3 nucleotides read TGCAGTGCTAGAGAGATAGGAGAGACCCAGTACTTC.

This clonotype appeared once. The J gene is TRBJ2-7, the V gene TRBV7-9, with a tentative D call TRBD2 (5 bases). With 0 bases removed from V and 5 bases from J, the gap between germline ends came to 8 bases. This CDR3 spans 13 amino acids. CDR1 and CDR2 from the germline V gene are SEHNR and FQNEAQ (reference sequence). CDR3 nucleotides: TGTGCCAGCAGCTTAGCGCTGGAGGACGAGCAGTACTTC. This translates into CASSLALEDEQYF.

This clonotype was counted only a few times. CDR3 nucleotide sequence: TGTGCCAGCAGCCTCGGGACTAGCGATTCCTACGAGCAGTACTTC. Translating it yields CASSLGTSDSYEQYF. V gene TRBV7-2 combines with J gene TRBJ2-7; 10 bases line up with TRBD2. Germline CDR1 and CDR2: SGHTA and FQGNSA. V gave up 5 bases and J gave up 1 base; unmatched junction bases: 5. There are 15 residues in the CDR3.

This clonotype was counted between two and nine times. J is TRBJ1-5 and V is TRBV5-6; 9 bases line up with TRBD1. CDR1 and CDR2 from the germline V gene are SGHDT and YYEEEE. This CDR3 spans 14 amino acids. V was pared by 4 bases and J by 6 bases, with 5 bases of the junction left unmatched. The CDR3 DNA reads TGTGCCAGCAGCCGGGACAGGGTGGGTCAGCCCCAGCATTTT. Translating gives CASSRDRVGQPQHF.

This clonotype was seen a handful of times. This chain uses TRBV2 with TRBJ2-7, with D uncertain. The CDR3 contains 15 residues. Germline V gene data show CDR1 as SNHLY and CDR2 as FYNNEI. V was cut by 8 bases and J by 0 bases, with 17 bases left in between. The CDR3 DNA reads TGTGCCAGCGGCCCCGGGCTCGGGTTCTCCTACGAGCAGTACTTC. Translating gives CASGPGLGFSYEQYF.

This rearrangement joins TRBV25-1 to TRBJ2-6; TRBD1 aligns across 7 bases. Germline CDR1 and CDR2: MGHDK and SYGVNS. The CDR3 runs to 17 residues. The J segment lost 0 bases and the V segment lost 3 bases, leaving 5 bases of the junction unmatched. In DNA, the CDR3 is TGTGCCAGCAGTGAGGGACAGACCGGCTCTGGGGCCAACGTCCTGACTTTC. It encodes CASSEGQTGSGANVLTF.

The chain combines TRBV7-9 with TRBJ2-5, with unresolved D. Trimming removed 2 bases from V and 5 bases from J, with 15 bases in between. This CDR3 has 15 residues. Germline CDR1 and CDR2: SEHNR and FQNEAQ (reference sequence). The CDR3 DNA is TGTGCCAGCAGCTTAAGTCTGGGCCTGGACGAGACCCAGTACTTC. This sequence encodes CASSLSLGLDETQYF. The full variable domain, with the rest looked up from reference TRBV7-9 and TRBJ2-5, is DTGVSQNPRHKITKRGQNVTFRCDPISEHNRLYWYRQTLGQGPEFLTYFQNEAQLEKSRLLSDRFSAERPKGSFSTLEIQRTEQGDSAMYLCASSLSLGLDETQYFGPGTRLLVL.

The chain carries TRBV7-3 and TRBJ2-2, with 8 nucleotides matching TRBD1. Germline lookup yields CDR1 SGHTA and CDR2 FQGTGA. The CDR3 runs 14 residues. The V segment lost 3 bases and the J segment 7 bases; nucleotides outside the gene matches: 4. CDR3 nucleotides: TGTGCCAGCAGCTTCCAGGGGGCAAACGGGGAGCTGTTTTTT. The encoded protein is CASSFQGANGELFF.

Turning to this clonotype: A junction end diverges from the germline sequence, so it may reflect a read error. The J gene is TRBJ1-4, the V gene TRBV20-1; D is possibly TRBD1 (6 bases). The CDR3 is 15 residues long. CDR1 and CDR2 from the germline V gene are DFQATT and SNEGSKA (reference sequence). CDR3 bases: TGCAGTGCCTACCGTATGGGGGGGCCAAATGAAAAACGGTTTTTT. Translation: CSAYRMGGPNEKRFF.

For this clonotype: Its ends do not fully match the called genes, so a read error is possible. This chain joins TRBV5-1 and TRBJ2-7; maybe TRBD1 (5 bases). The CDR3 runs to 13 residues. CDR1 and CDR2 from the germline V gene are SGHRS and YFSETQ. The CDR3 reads CAGSLSGPYEQYF. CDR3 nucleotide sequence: TGCGCCGGCAGCTTGTCAGGGCCCTACGAGCAGTACTTC.

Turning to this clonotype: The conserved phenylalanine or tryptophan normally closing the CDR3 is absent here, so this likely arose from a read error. The CDR3 region has the DNA TGTGCCAGCAGCACCTACGGGGCGACTAATGAAAAACTGTTTCTT. Translating it yields CASSTYGATNEKLFL. The rearrangement links TRBV7-6 to TRBJ1-4; a weak D match, TRBD1 (5 bases). Trimming removed 5 bases at V and 2 bases at J, with 12 bases between. Germline V gives CDR1 SGHVS, CDR2 FNYEAQ. The CDR3 runs 15 residues.

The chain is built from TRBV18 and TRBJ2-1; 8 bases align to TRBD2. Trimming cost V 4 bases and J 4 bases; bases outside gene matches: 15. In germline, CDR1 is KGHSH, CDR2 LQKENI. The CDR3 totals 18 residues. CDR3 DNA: TGTGCCAGCTCACTTTTTCAGACCTCTCGGGAGGGTTACAATGAGCAGTTCTTC. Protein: CASSLFQTSREGYNEQFF.

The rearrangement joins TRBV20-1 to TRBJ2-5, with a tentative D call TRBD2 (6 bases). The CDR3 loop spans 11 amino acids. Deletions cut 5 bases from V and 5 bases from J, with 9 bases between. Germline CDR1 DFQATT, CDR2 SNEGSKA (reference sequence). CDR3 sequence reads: CSAVEGETQYF. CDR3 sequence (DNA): TGCAGTGCTGTGGAGGGGGAGACCCAGTACTTC.

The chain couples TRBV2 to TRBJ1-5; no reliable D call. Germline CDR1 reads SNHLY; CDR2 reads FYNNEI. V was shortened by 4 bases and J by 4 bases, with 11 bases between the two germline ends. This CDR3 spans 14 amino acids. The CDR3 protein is CASSAQGSNQPQHF. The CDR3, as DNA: TGTGCCAGCAGTGCACAAGGGAGTAATCAGCCCCAGCATTTT.

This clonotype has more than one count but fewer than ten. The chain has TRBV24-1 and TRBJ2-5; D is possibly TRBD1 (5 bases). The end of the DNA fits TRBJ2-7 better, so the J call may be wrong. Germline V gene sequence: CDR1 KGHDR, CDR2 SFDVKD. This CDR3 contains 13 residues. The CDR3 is CATSDQDSYEQYF. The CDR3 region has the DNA TGTGCCACCAGTGATCAAGACAGCTACGAGCAGTACTTC.

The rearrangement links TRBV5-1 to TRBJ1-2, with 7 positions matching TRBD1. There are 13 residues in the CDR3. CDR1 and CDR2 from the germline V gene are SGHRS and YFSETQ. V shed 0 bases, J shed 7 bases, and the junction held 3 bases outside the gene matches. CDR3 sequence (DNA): TGCGCCAGCAGCTTGGGACAGGGTTTTGGCTACACCTTC. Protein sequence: CASSLGQGFGYTF.

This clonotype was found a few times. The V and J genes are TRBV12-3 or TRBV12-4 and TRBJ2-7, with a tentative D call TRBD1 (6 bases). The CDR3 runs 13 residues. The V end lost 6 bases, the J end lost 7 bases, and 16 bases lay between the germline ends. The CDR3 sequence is CASRLGTGQEQYF. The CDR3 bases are TGTGCCAGCAGGTTGGGCACAGGGCAGGAGCAGTACTTC.

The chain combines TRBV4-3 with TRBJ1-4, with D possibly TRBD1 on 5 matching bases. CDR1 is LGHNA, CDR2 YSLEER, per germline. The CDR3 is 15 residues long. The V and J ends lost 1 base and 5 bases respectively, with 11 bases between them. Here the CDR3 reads CASSQVGRGNEKLFF. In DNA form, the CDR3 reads TGCGCCAGCAGCCAAGTAGGGAGGGGAAATGAAAAACTGTTTTTT.

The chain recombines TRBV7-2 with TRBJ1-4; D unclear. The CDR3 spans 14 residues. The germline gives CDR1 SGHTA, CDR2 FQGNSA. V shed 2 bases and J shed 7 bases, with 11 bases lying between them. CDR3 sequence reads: CASSLLWTGEKLFF. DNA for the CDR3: TGTGCCAGCAGCTTATTGTGGACGGGTGAAAAACTGTTTTTT.

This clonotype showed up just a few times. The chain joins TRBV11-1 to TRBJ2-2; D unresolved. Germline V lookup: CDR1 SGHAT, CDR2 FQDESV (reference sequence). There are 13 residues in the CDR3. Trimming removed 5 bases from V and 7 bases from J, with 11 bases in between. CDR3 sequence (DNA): TGTGCCAGCAGCCCAGACTCCGGCGGGGAGCTGTTTTTT. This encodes CASSPDSGGELFF.

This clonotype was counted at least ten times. The DNA of the CDR3 is TGTGCCAGCAGTCCTACCAGGTTGCCCTACGAGCAGTACTTC. It encodes CASSPTRLPYEQYF. This chain uses TRBV28 with TRBJ2-7; D is unresolved. Germline CDR1 and CDR2: MDHEN and SYDVKM. This CDR3 is built from 14 residues. V lost 5 bases and J 2 bases, leaving 13 bases between the germline ends. The whole variable domain, remainder taken from reference TRBV28 and TRBJ2-7, is DVKVTQSSRYLVKRTGEKVFLECVQDMDHENMFWYRQDPGLGLRLIYFSYDVKMKEKGDIPEGYSVSREKKERFSLILESASTNQTSMYLCASSPTRLPYEQYFGPGTRLTVT.

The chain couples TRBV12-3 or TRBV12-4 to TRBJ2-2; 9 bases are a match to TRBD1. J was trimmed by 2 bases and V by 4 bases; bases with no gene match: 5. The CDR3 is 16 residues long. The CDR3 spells CASSSRTGDNTGELFF. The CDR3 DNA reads TGTGCCAGCAGTTCGAGGACAGGGGACAACACCGGGGAGCTGTTTTTT.

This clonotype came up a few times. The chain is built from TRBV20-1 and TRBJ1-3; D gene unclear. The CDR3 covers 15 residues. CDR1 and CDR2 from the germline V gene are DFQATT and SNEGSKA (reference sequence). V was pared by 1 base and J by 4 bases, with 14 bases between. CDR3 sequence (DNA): TGCAGTGCTAGAGTGGGCCGTACTGGGGGAAACACCATATATTTT. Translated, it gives CSARVGRTGGNTIYF.

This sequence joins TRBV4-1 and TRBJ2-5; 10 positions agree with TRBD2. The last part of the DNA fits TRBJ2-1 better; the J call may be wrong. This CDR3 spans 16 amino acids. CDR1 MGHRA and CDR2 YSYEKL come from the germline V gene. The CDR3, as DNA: TGCGCCAGCAGCCAAGTCGCTAGCGGGAGTTGGAATGAGCAGTTCTTC. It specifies CASSQVASGSWNEQFF.

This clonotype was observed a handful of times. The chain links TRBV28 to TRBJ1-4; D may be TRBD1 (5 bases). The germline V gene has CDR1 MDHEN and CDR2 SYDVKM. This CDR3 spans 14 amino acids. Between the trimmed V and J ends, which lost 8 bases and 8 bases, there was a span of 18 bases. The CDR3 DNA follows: TGTGCCAGCCTTCCGGGGGGGGTTCGCGAAAAACTGTTTTTT. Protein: CASLPGGVREKLFF.

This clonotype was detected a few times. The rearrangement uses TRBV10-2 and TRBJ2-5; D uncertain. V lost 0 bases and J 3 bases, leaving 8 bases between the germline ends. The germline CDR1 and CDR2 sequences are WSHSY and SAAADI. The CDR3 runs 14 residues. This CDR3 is CASSESNSEETQYF. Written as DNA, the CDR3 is TGCGCCAGCAGTGAGTCCAACAGCGAAGAGACCCAGTACTTC.

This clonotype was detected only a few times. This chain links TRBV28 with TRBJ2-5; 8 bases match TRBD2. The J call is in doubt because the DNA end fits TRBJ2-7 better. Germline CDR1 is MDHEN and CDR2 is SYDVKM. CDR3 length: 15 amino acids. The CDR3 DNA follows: TGTGCCAGCAGTTTAGATTCACTAGCGGCTTACGAGCAGTACTTC. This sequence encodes CASSLDSLAAYEQYF.

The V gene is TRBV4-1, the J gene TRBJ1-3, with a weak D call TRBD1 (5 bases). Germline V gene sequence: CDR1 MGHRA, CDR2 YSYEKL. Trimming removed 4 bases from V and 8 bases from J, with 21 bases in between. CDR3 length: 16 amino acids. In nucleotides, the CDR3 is TGCGCCAGCAGCCTAAAACCCTCGGGACTTGGTGACACCATATATTTT. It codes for CASSLKPSGLGDTIYF.

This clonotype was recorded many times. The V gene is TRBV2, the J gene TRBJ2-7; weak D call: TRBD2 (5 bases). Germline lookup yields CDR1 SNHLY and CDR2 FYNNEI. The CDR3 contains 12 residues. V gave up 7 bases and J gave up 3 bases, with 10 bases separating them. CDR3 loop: CASTEGGYEQYF. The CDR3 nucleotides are TGTGCCAGCACCGAAGGAGGCTACGAGCAGTACTTC.

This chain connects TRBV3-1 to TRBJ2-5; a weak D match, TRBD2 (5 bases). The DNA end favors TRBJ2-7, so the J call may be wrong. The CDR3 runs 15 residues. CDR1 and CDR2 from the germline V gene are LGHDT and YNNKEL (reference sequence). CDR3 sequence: CASSQAGGSIYEQYF. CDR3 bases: TGTGCCAGCAGCCAAGCGGGCGGGTCAATCTACGAGCAGTACTTC.

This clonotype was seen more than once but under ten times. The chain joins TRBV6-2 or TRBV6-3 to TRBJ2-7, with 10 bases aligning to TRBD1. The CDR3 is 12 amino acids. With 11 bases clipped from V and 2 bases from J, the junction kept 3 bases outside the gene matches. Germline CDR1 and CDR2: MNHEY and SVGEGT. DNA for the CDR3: TGTGCCGGTGGACAGGGGGCCTACGAGCAGTACTTC. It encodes CAGGQGAYEQYF.